These 4 T cell receptor beta chains were all obtained from the same sample, sequenced in a study of cytomegalovirus exposure and HLA in healthy donors. The PCR used 60 Vbeta and 13 Jbeta primers. The protocol was immunoSEQ multiplex PCR, while the TCRdb copy is restricted to in-frame clones and leaves out a portion. The sample shows 95,000 to 150,000 clones, approximately 72% of them seen only once. Sequenced: PBMCs. These receptors came from a middle-aged woman in good health and CMV-seropositive.

This chain joins TRBV9 and TRBJ2-7; TRBD1 aligns across 7 bases. Losses at the gene ends were 4 bases for V and 2 bases for J; bases not matched to a gene: 6. The CDR3 is 14 amino acids. In germline, CDR1 is SGDLS, CDR2 YYNGEE. The CDR3 coding sequence is TGTGCCAGCAGCCGTACTGGGACAGCCTACGAGCAGTACTTC. This translates into CASSRTGTAYEQYF.

This clone has a handful of counts. The chain has TRBV7-3 and TRBJ2-6; D is ambiguous. The CDR3 covers 16 residues. Looked up from germline, CDR1 is SGHTA and CDR2 is FQGTGA. The V and J ends lost 5 bases and 2 bases respectively, with 13 bases between them. The CDR3 DNA is TGTGCCAGCAGCCCAACCCCCACTCCTGGGGCCAACGTCCTGACTTTC. Its protein is CASSPTPTPGANVLTF.

The rearrangement joins TRBV18 to TRBJ2-7, with D possibly matching TRBD1 (6 bases). V lost 1 base, J lost 3 bases, and 13 bases lay in between. CDR1 KGHSH and CDR2 LQKENI come from the germline V gene. CDR3 length: 15 amino acids. DNA for the CDR3: TGTGCCAGCTCACCACTACGGAAGGGGGACTACGAGCAGTACTTC. This encodes CASSPLRKGDYEQYF.

The gene calls are TRBV7-9 and TRBJ1-6; tentatively, D is TRBD1 (5 bases). The germline gives CDR1 SEHNR, CDR2 FQNEAQ (reference sequence). V was trimmed by 0 bases and J by 5 bases, leaving 5 bases between them. The CDR3 is 14 amino acids. CDR3 amino acids: CASSLAQDNSPLHF. As DNA, the CDR3 is TGTGCCAGCAGCTTAGCACAGGATAATTCACCCCTCCACTTT.